The next 19 T cell receptor beta chains were all read from a single sample in a study of shared clonotypes between healthy human individuals. Sequencing used immunoSEQ multiplex PCR; TCRdb keeps in-frame clones, though not all of them. The table records roughly 2.5 million clones, more than 80% of them present only once. The sequencing input was naive CD4+ T cells sorted from blood. Subset meaning: CD45RA+ positively selected. These receptors were taken from a man between 18 and 29 years old in good health.

For this clone: Additional DNA sequences in this sample encode the identical CDR3. This sequence joins TRBV7-9 and TRBJ2-3; D possibly matches TRBD1 or TRBD2 (6 bases each). The CDR3 has 14 residues. The V end lost 1 base, the J end lost 4 bases, and 9 bases lay between the germline ends. The germline gives CDR1 SEHNR, CDR2 FQNEAQ (reference sequence). The CDR3 loop is CASSLVGGPDTQYF. The CDR3 DNA reads as TGTGCCAGCAGCTTAGTCGGGGGCCCAGATACGCAGTATTTT.

This clone was recorded once. The rearrangement uses TRBV18 and TRBJ2-5; D uncertain. V was trimmed by 2 bases and J by 2 bases, leaving 9 bases between them. The CDR3 spans 14 residues. Germline loops: CDR1 KGHSH, CDR2 LQKENI. This CDR3 reads CASSPVPTQETQYF. Here the CDR3 DNA reads TGTGCCAGCTCACCAGTCCCTACTCAAGAGACCCAGTACTTC.

The gene calls are TRBV6-5 and TRBJ1-4; 8 bases map to TRBD1. Germline V gene sequence: CDR1 MNHEY, CDR2 SVGAGI. The junction had 3 bases not matched to a gene; V was cut back by 5 bases and J by 4 bases. The CDR3 is 14 amino acids. CDR3 DNA sequence: TGTGCCAGCAGTGGGACAGGCCTTAATGAAAAACTGTTTTTT. It codes for CASSGTGLNEKLFF.

This chain connects TRBV5-1 to TRBJ1-1; D not resolved. Trimming took off 4 bases at V and 1 base at J, with 14 bases between the two ends. Per the germline V gene, CDR1 is SGHRS and CDR2 is YFSETQ. This CDR3 is 15 amino acids long. CDR3 nucleotide sequence: TGCGCCAGCAGCATTGTCCCGGGAAAGAACACTGAAGCTTTCTTT. It translates to CASSIVPGKNTEAFF.

This sequence joins TRBV6-5 and TRBJ1-1; possible D gene TRBD1, 5 bases. CDR1 is MNHEY, CDR2 SVGAGI, per germline. V was shortened by 8 bases and J by 1 base, with 8 bases between the two germline ends. This CDR3 has 12 amino acids. DNA for the CDR3: TGTGCCAGCCAGGACACGAACACTGAAGCTTTCTTT. As protein: CASQDTNTEAFF.

Here the CDR3 DNA reads TGTGCCTGGAGTCCCCCAGGGACACTAAGGGAGCAGTACTTC. This sequence encodes CAWSPPGTLREQYF. This sequence joins TRBV30 and TRBJ2-7; a weak D match, TRBD1 (6 bases). Germline V gene data show CDR1 as GTSNPN and CDR2 as SVGIG (reference sequence). The CDR3 is 14 amino acids. Trimming cost V 2 bases and J 7 bases, with 18 bases left between them.

Remarks on this clone: The same CDR3 is also encoded by other DNA sequences in this sample. This sequence joins TRBV5-1 and TRBJ2-7; 9 nucleotides match TRBD1. The CDR3 length is 14 residues. Looked up from germline, CDR1 is SGHRS and CDR2 is YFSETQ. Trimming took 3 bases from V and 3 from J; bases not matched to a gene: 4. The CDR3 DNA is TGCGCCAGCAGCTCGGGACAGGGAAGCTACGAGCAGTACTTC. Translating gives CASSSGQGSYEQYF.

The rearrangement uses TRBV7-9 and TRBJ2-7; the D is unclear. Deletions cut 2 bases from V and 3 bases from J, with 8 bases between. The CDR3 totals 13 residues. Germline V gene sequence: CDR1 SEHNR, CDR2 FQNEAQ (reference sequence). Written as DNA, the CDR3 is TGTGCCAGCAGCTTATCCCAGAACTACGAGCAGTACTTC. The encoded protein is CASSLSQNYEQYF.

The chain carries TRBV4-2 and TRBJ2-7; 10 nucleotides line up with TRBD2. CDR3 length: 15 amino acids. V gave up 1 base and J gave up 6 bases; unmatched junction bases: 6. Germline CDR1 is LGHNA and CDR2 is YNFKEQ. The CDR3 region is CASSQVASGGVEQYF. The DNA of the CDR3 is TGTGCCAGCAGCCAAGTAGCTAGCGGGGGCGTCGAGCAGTACTTC.

The chain couples TRBV5-4 to TRBJ2-3, with D possibly being TRBD1 (5 bases). Germline V CDR1 and CDR2: SGHNT, YYREEE (reference sequence). V lost 0 bases, J lost 5 bases, and 10 bases lay in between. The CDR3 is made up of 14 amino acids. Here the CDR3 DNA reads TGTGCCAGCAGCTTGGTCAGGGAAGGAGATACGCAGTATTTT. This translates into CASSLVREGDTQYF.

CDR3 protein: CASSDLAYYGYTF. The CDR3 nucleotides are TGTGCCAGCAGTGATTTAGCCTACTATGGCTACACCTTC. The chain is built from TRBV2 and TRBJ1-2; D is uncertain. The CDR3 length is 13 residues. In germline, CDR1 is SNHLY, CDR2 FYNNEI. Trimming cost V 3 bases and J 3 bases, with 8 bases left between them.

The chain is built from TRBV4-2 and TRBJ2-7, with D unclear. Germline loops: CDR1 LGHNA, CDR2 YNFKEQ. The V end lost 1 base, the J end lost 7 bases, and 5 bases lay between the germline ends. This CDR3 comprises 11 residues. CDR3 DNA: TGTGCCAGCAGCCAAGCCGGGGAGCAGTACTTC. Its translation is CASSQAGEQYF.

The chain couples TRBV6-5 to TRBJ1-1; no definite D call. V was shortened by 4 bases and J by 4 bases, with 16 bases between the two germline ends. This CDR3 comprises 15 residues. Germline values: CDR1 MNHEY, CDR2 SVGAGI. CDR3 sequence reads: CASSSLTLGSTEAFF. CDR3 nucleotides: TGTGCCAGCAGTTCGCTAACACTCGGGAGCACTGAAGCTTTCTTT.

The chain couples TRBV4-3 to TRBJ1-5; TRBD1 might be the D (5 bases). Trimming shortened V by 0 bases and J by 5 bases, and 8 bases separated the two germline ends. The CDR3 has 14 amino acids. Germline V lookup: CDR1 LGHNA, CDR2 YSLEER. CDR3 DNA sequence: TGCGCCAGCAGCCAAGATCGGGGGGATCAGCCCCAGCATTTT. It specifies CASSQDRGDQPQHF.

V and J are TRBV11-2 and TRBJ2-4; D not certain. Looked up from germline, CDR1 is SGHAT and CDR2 is FQNNGV. The CDR3 sequence is 12 residues long. V was shortened by 1 base and J by 7 bases, with 5 bases between the two germline ends. The CDR3 coding sequence is TGTGCCAGCAGCTTAGCTGGTAACATTCAGTACTTC. Translated, it gives CASSLAGNIQYF.

The chain recombines TRBV6-6 with TRBJ1-2; 7 bases match TRBD1. After removal of 6 bases from V and 6 bases from J, the junction contained 7 bases not matched to a gene. CDR3 length: 13 amino acids. The V gene's germline CDR1 is MNHNY and CDR2 SVGAGI (reference sequence). The CDR3 DNA is TGTGCCAGCAGCTTCGACAGGGTCCATGGCTACACCTTC. Amino acid sequence: CASSFDRVHGYTF.

V gene TRBV9 combines with J gene TRBJ1-3, with 7 bases matching TRBD1. Germline trimming cut 4 bases from V and 1 base from J; bases unmatched to any gene: 8. The CDR3 covers 16 residues. The germline V gene has CDR1 SGDLS and CDR2 YYNGEE. CDR3 region: CASSLWDSGSGNTIYF. The CDR3 DNA reads as TGTGCCAGCAGCCTTTGGGACAGCGGGTCTGGAAACACCATATATTTT.

The V gene is TRBV27, the J gene TRBJ1-2, with no clear D. The CDR3 covers 14 residues. V gave up 0 bases and J gave up 5 bases, with 10 bases separating them. Germline V lookup: CDR1 MNHEY, CDR2 SMNVEV (reference sequence). The CDR3 nucleotides are TGTGCCAGCAGTTTATCGCCGAGGGATTATGGCTACACCTTC. Translated: CASSLSPRDYGYTF.

This sequence joins TRBV2 and TRBJ2-4; 7 positions agree with TRBD1. V lost 6 bases and J lost 0; bases outside the gene matches: 8. This CDR3 contains 16 residues. Germline CDR1 reads SNHLY; CDR2 reads FYNNEI. As DNA, the CDR3 is TGTGCCAGCAGAGATATGACAGGGTTAGCCAAAAACATTCAGTACTTC. Amino acids: CASRDMTGLAKNIQYF. The complete variable domain, with remaining parts taken from reference TRBV2 and TRBJ2-4, reads EPEVTQTPSHQVTQMGQEVILRCVPISNHLYFYWYRQILGQKVEFLVSFYNNEISEKSEIFDDQFSVERPDGSNFTLKIRSTKLEDSAMYFCASRDMTGLAKNIQYFGAGTRLSVL.